This T cell receptor (beta chain) appears in the sequencing data of a study of shared clonotypes between healthy human individuals. Assay used: immunoSEQ multiplex PCR; TCRdb lists only in-frame clones, some missing. The sample has approximately 100,000 clones; 67% are singletons. The germline V and J ends were trimmed by 6 bases and 2 bases, with 14 bases remaining between them. This CDR3 has 16 amino acids. The germline V gene encodes CDR1 ENHRY and CDR2 SYGVKD. Concerning this clone itself: What it recognizes is unknown.

Findings and caveats of the study: Generally, naive subsets (rather than memory subsets) showed larger estimated richness. Inspection by rarefaction showed sorted-subset sequencing to be incomplete despite large depth.

The receptor's source is a woman under 40 in good health. What was sequenced was memory CD8+ T cells sorted from blood. Subset indicated: CD45RO+ cells pooled with CCR7-negative TemRA cells. The chain employs TRBV10-3 and TRBJ2-6, with D possibly being TRBD1 (5 bases). For the CDR3, the DNA is TGTGCCATCAGCCCCCGACAGATTCCTGGGGCCAACGTCCTGACTTTC. This encodes CAISPRQIPGANVLTF.